The 20 T cell receptor beta chains below all came from one sample that was sequenced in a study of cytomegalovirus exposure and HLA in healthy donors. In the PCR, 60 Vbeta and 13 Jbeta primers were used. Method: immunoSEQ multiplex PCR; TCRdb's copy keeps in-frame clones and lacks some. Of some 130,000 clones listed, roughly three quarters are singletons. The sequenced sample was PBMCs. The receptors shown here come from a man aged 25 to 40 in good health and CMV-seronegative.

This clone was detected only a few times. This chain uses TRBV11-2 with TRBJ2-1, with 8 bases fitting TRBD2. The germline V gene encodes CDR1 SGHAT and CDR2 FQNNGV. There are 15 residues in the CDR3. After removal of 5 bases from V and 7 bases from J, the junction contained 10 bases not matched to a gene. The CDR3 DNA follows: TGTGCCAGCAGCCCCTCCGGGACTAGATGGAATGAGCAGTTCTTC. As protein: CASSPSGTRWNEQFF.

The table lists this clone with a few counts. The chain has TRBV7-9 and TRBJ2-2, with 7 positions matching TRBD2. CDR1 and CDR2 from the germline V gene are SEHNR and FQNEAQ (reference sequence). V was pared by 5 bases and J by 6 bases, with 9 bases of the junction left unmatched. The CDR3 is 15 residues long. The chain's CDR3 is CASSHERGRAGELFF. CDR3 DNA sequence: TGTGCCAGCAGCCATGAACGGGGGAGGGCCGGGGAGCTGTTTTTT.

V and J are TRBV6-5 and TRBJ2-7; D may be TRBD2 (6 bases). CDR1 MNHEY and CDR2 SVGAGI come from the germline V gene. The V end lost 2 bases, the J end lost 5 bases, and 10 bases lay between the germline ends. The CDR3 is 13 amino acids. The CDR3 nucleotides are TGTGCCAGCAGTTACGGGGGGATCAACGAGCAGTACTTC. Its protein product is CASSYGGINEQYF.

This clone has just a few counts. The chain uses TRBV6-1 and TRBJ1-1; 9 nucleotides line up with TRBD1. Germline loops: CDR1 MNHNS, CDR2 SASEGT. Germline trimming cut 4 bases from V and 5 bases from J; bases unmatched to any gene: 8. The CDR3 is 15 amino acids. The CDR3 DNA is TGTGCCAGCAGTGCCTACAGGGGGCCGTGGACTGAAGCTTTCTTT. This gives the protein CASSAYRGPWTEAFF.

This clone has a handful of counts. The rearrangement links TRBV21-1 to TRBJ2-7; whether TRBD1, the table's D call, matches the DNA was not checked. TRBV21-1 counts as a pseudogene. The CDR3 is 18 residues long. The CDR3 coding sequence is TGTGCCAGCAGCAAAGGGGACAGGGGAGCGAGCGGGTTTGACGAGCAGTACTTC. Its translation: CASSKGDRGASGFDEQYF.

The chain carries TRBV5-4 and TRBJ2-3, with 8 nucleotides matching TRBD2. V was clipped by 4 bases and J by 1 base; unmatched bases: 8. The CDR3 consists of 16 residues. The germline V gene encodes CDR1 SGHNT and CDR2 YYREEE (reference sequence). The CDR3 nucleotides are TGTGCCAGCAGCCGCGGGGGGAGCGGGGGCACAGATACGCAGTATTTT. It translates to CASSRGGSGGTDTQYF.

V usage is TRBV5-1 and J usage is TRBJ1-2; D perhaps matches TRBD1 (6 bases). The V end was cut by 0 bases, the J end by 5 bases, with 17 bases between. Looked up from germline, CDR1 is SGHRS and CDR2 is YFSETQ. This CDR3 region has 16 residues. The DNA of the CDR3 is TGCGCCAGCAGCTTGGGTACAGGGATCTTCCAATATGGCTACACCTTC. Translation: CASSLGTGIFQYGYTF.

The genes are TRBV11-2 and TRBJ1-4; D possibly corresponds to TRBD1 (6 bases). The CDR3 consists of 15 residues. Germline-derived CDR1 and CDR2 are SGHAT and FQNNGV. Between the trimmed V and J ends, which lost 1 base and 8 bases, there was a span of 14 bases. The CDR3 sequence is CASSLVRSGVEKLFF. The CDR3 region has the DNA TGTGCCAGCAGCTTAGTCCGGTCAGGGGTCGAAAAACTGTTTTTT.

V gene TRBV6-1 combines with J gene TRBJ2-5; 7 nucleotides line up with TRBD1. The CDR3 is 16 residues long. Germline CDR1 MNHNS, CDR2 SASEGT. After removal of 2 bases from V and 2 bases from J, the junction contained 8 bases not matched to a gene. The CDR3 sequence: CASSEQAGGIQETQYF. The CDR3 DNA reads TGTGCCAGCAGTGAACAGGCAGGGGGTATACAAGAGACCCAGTACTTC.

The chain uses TRBV7-2 and TRBJ2-3; 7 positions agree with TRBD1. The CDR3 spans 16 residues. V lost 5 bases, J lost 1 base, and 9 bases stayed unmatched. Germline V gene lookup returns CDR1 SGHTA and CDR2 FQGNSA. The CDR3 is CASSPRPDRGTDTQYF. The CDR3 coding sequence is TGTGCCAGCAGCCCCCGCCCCGACAGGGGCACAGATACGCAGTATTTT.

This chain links TRBV7-3 with TRBJ2-7, with D uncertain. Germline CDR1 and CDR2: SGHTA and FQGTGA. This CDR3 has 12 amino acids. With 1 base removed from V and 7 bases from J, the gap between germline ends came to 8 bases. Here the CDR3 reads CASSLKSREQYF. The CDR3 bases are TGTGCCAGCAGCTTAAAATCTAGGGAGCAGTACTTC.

The table lists this clone with a few counts. The CDR3 spells CASSESSARRGNEQFF. DNA for the CDR3: TGCGCCAGCAGTGAGTCTTCCGCCAGGCGGGGCAATGAGCAGTTCTTC. The rearrangement uses TRBV10-1 and TRBJ2-1; a weak D match, TRBD2 (6 bases). The CDR3 sequence is 16 residues long. V was cut by 0 bases and J by 6 bases, with 15 bases left in between. The germline V gene has CDR1 WNHNN and CDR2 SYGVQD (reference sequence).

This rearrangement joins TRBV6-1 to TRBJ1-5; 7 bases fit TRBD1. The J segment lost 5 bases and the V segment lost 2 bases, leaving 9 bases of the junction unmatched. CDR1 and CDR2 (germline): MNHNS, SASEGT. The CDR3 is 16 residues long. The CDR3 is CASSETWTGIDQPQHF. CDR3 DNA: TGTGCCAGCAGTGAAACCTGGACAGGAATTGATCAGCCCCAGCATTTT.

As concerns this clone: The same CDR3 is also encoded by other DNA sequences in this sample. The chain is built from TRBV10-2 and TRBJ2-5, with D uncertain. CDR3 length equals 14 residues. Trimming left V 4 bases short and J 4 bases short, with 13 bases between. Germline V lookup: CDR1 WSHSY, CDR2 SAAADI. CDR3 residues: CASSVGAPGETQYF. The CDR3 coding sequence is TGCGCCAGCAGTGTCGGAGCCCCTGGAGAGACCCAGTACTTC.

The rearrangement joins TRBV6-1 to TRBJ1-1; D gene uncertain. The germline gives CDR1 MNHNS, CDR2 SASEGT. Trimming left V 5 bases short and J 5 bases short, with 18 bases between. This CDR3 is 15 amino acids long. CDR3: CASSNIWSELTEAFF. The CDR3 DNA sequence: TGTGCCAGCAGTAATATATGGTCTGAGTTGACTGAAGCTTTCTTT.

The rearrangement links TRBV6-4 to TRBJ2-3; D possibly corresponds to TRBD1 (5 bases). Germline CDR1 is MRHNA and CDR2 is SNTAGT. This CDR3 contains 16 residues. The V end was cut by 0 bases, the J end by 1 base, with 11 bases between. CDR3 DNA: TGTGCCAGCAGTGACTCGACAGACAAAGGCACAGATACGCAGTATTTT. Amino acid sequence: CASSDSTDKGTDTQYF.

The chain employs TRBV6-5 and TRBJ1-1; a weak D match, TRBD1 (6 bases). Germline V gene data show CDR1 as MNHEY and CDR2 as SVGAGI. V was cut by 3 bases and J by 2 bases, with 13 bases left in between. This CDR3 spans 15 amino acids. CDR3 bases: TGTGCCAGCAGTTATCTTACAGGGCTAAACACTGAAGCTTTCTTT. Residues: CASSYLTGLNTEAFF.

The chain uses TRBV11-2 and TRBJ2-3; a weak D match, TRBD2 (5 bases). V gave up 5 bases and J gave up 1 base, with 19 bases separating them. The germline V gene encodes CDR1 SGHAT and CDR2 FQNNGV. The CDR3 covers 17 residues. The CDR3 spells CASSLRTSSDGTDTQYF. As DNA, the CDR3 is TGTGCCAGCAGCCTACGGACTTCATCCGATGGCACAGATACGCAGTATTTT.

The V call is TRBV13, the J call TRBJ2-3; 7 bases match TRBD1. Germline V lookup: CDR1 PRHDT, CDR2 FYEKMQ (reference sequence). The J segment lost 3 bases and the V segment lost 5 bases, leaving 8 bases of the junction unmatched. The CDR3 runs 15 residues. CDR3 DNA sequence: TGTGCCAGCAGCCGCGCACAGGGGTCGACAGATACGCAGTATTTT. Translated: CASSRAQGSTDTQYF.

This clone was recorded only once. This chain links TRBV7-3 with TRBJ2-1; TRBD1 matches at 8 bases. V was pared by 4 bases and J by 5 bases, with 1 base of the junction left unmatched. The CDR3 totals 13 residues. Germline CDR1 SGHTA, CDR2 FQGTGA. This CDR3 is CASSSDRDNEQFF. Written as DNA, the CDR3 is TGTGCCAGCAGCTCGGACAGGGACAATGAGCAGTTCTTC.